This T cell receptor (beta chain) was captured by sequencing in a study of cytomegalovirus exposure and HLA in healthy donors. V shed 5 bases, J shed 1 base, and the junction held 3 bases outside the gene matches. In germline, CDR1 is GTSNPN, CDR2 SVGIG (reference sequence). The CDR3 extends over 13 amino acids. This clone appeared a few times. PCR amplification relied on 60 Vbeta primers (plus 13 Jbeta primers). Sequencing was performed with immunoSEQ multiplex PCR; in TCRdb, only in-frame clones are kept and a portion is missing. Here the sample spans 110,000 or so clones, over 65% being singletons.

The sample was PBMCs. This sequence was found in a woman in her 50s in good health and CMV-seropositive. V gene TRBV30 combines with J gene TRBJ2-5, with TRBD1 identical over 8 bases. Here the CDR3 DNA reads TGTGCCTGGGGAGGACAGGGCCAAGAGACCCAGTACTTC. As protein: CAWGGQGQETQYF.